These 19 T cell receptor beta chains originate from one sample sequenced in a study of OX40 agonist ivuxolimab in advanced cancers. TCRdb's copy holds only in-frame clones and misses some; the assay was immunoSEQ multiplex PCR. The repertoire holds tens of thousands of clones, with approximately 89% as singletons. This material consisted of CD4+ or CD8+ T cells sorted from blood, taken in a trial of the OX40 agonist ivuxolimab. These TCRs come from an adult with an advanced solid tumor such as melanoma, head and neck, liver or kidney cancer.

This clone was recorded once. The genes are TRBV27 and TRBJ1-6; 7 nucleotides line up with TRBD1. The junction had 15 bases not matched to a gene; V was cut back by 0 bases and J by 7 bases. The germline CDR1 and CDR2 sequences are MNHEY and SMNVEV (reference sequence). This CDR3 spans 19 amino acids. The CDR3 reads CASSLSLYGQVFDNSPLHF. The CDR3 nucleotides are TGTGCCAGCAGTTTATCGCTTTATGGACAGGTCTTTGACAATTCACCCCTCCACTTT.

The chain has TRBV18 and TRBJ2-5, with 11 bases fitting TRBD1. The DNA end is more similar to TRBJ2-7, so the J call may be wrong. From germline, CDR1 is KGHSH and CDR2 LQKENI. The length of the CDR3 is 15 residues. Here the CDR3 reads CASSPPGTGGYEQYF. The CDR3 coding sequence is TGTGCCAGCTCACCTCCCGGGACAGGGGGCTACGAGCAGTACTTC.

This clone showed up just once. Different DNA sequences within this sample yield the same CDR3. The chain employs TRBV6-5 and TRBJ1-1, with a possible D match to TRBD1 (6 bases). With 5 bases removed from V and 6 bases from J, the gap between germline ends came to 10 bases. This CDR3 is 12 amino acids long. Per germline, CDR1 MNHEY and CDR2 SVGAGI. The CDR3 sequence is CASSPQGPEAFF. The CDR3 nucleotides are TGTGCCAGCAGTCCACAGGGTCCTGAAGCTTTCTTT.

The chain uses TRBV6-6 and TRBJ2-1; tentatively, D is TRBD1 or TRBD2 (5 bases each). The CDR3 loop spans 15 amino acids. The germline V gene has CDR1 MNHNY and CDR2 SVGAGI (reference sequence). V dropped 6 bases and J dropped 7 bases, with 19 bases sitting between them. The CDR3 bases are TGTGCCAGCAGCCTAAGTGGGGGATTTTGGAATGAGCAGTTCTTC. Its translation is CASSLSGGFWNEQFF.

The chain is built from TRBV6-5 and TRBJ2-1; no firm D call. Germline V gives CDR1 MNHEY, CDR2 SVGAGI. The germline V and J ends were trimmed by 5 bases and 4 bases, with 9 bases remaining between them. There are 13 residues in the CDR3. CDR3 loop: CASSQDEYNEQFF. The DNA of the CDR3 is TGTGCCAGCAGTCAAGACGAGTACAATGAGCAGTTCTTC.

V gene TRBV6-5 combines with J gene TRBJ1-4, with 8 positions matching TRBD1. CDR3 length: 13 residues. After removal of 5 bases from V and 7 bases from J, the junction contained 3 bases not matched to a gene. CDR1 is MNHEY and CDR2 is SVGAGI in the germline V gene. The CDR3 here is CASSPGGVEKLFF. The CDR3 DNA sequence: TGTGCCAGCAGTCCAGGGGGCGTTGAAAAACTGTTTTTT.

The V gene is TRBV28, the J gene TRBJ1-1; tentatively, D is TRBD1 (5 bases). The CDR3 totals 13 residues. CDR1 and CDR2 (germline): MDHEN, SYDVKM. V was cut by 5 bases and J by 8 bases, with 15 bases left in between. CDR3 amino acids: CASSRGVLGEAFF. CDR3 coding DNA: TGTGCCAGCAGTAGGGGCGTGTTAGGGGAAGCTTTCTTT.

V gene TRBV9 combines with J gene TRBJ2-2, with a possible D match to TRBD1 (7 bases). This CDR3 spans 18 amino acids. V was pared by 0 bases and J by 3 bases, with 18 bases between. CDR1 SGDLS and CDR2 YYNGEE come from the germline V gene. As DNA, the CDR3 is TGTGCCAGCAGCGTAGGCCCCGACAGGGAGGCTGACACCGGGGAGCTGTTTTTT. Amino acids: CASSVGPDREADTGELFF.

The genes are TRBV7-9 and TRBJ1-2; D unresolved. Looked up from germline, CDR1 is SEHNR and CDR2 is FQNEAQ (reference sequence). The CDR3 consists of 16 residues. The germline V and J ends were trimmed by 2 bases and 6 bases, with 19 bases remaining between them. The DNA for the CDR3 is TGTGCCAGCAGCTTAAGACTAGGAGAGGAGGAGCATGGCTACACCTTC. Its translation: CASSLRLGEEEHGYTF.

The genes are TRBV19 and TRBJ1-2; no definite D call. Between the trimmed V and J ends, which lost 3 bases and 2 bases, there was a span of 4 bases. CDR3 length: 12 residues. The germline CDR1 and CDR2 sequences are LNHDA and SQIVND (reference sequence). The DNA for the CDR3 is TGTGCCAGTAGTATCCTGAACTATGGCTACACCTTC. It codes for CASSILNYGYTF.

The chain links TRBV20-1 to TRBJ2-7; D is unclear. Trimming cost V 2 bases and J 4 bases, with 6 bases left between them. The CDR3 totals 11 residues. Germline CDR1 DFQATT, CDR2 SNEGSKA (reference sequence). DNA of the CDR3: TGCAGTGCTAGAATTAGGTACGAGCAGTACTTC. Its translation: CSARIRYEQYF.

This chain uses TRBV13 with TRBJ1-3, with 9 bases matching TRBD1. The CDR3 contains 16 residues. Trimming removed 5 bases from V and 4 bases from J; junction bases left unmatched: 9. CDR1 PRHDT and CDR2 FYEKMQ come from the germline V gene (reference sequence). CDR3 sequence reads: CASSLEPGQGGNTIYF. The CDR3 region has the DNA TGTGCCAGCAGCCTCGAGCCCGGACAGGGGGGAAACACCATATATTTT.

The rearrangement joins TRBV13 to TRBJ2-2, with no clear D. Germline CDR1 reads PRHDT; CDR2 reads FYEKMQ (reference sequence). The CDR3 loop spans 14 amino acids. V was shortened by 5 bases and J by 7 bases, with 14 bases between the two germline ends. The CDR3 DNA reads TGTGCCAGCAGCCCCCCGGCGAGACGCGGGGAGCTGTTTTTT. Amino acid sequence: CASSPPARRGELFF.

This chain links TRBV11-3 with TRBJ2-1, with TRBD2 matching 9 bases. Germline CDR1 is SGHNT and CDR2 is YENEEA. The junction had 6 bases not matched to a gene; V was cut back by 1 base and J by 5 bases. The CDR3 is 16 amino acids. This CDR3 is CASSLAERGENNEQFF. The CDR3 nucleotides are TGTGCCAGCAGCTTAGCAGAGCGGGGGGAAAACAATGAGCAGTTCTTC.

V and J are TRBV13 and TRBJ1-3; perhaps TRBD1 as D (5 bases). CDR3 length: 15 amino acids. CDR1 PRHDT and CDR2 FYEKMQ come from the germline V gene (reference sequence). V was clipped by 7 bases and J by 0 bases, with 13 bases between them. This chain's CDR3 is CASTAEGFSGNTIYF. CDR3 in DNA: TGTGCCAGCACCGCGGAGGGGTTCTCTGGAAACACCATATATTTT.

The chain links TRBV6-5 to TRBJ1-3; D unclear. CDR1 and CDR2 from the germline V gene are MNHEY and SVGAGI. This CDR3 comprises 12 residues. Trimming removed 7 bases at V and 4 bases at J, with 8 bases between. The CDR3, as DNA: TGTGCCAGCACCGCCGTCGGAAACACCATATATTTT. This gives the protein CASTAVGNTIYF.

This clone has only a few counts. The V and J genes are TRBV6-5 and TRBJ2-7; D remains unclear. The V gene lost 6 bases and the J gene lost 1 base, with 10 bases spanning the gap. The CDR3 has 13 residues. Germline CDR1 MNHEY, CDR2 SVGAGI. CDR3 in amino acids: CASSLGESYEQYF. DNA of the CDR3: TGTGCCAGCAGCCTAGGCGAGTCCTACGAGCAGTACTTC.

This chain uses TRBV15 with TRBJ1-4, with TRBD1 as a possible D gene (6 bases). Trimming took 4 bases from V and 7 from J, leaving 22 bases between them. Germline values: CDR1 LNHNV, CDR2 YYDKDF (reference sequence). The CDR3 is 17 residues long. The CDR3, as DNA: TGTGCCACCAGCACAAGCATTAGTAGGGGGGTCGGTGAAAAACTGTTTTTT. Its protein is CATSTSISRGVGEKLFF.

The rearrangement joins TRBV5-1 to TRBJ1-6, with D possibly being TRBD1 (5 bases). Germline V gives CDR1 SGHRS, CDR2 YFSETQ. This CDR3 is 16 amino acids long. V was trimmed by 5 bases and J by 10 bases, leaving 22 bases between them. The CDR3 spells CASSLASRQGGSPLHF. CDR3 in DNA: TGCGCCAGCAGTTTAGCATCTCGGCAGGGCGGATCACCCCTCCACTTT.